This T cell receptor beta chain was sequenced during a study of T cell responses to AZD1222 COVID-19 vaccine. Sequenced by immunoSEQ multiplex PCR; TCRdb stores in-frame clones only, minus some. The sample lists roughly 120,000 clones; roughly nine tenths were seen once. Trimming cost V 3 bases and J 6 bases, with 14 bases left between them. CDR1 is GTSNPN and CDR2 is SVGIG in the germline V gene (reference sequence). The CDR3 length is 13 residues. Findings and caveats of the study: Donors were largely white British and mainly female; clonal diversity was possibly underestimated. After the peak T cell response, and only then, were repertoires sampled.

This clone was recorded only once. Its antigen is unknown. This sample comprised peripheral blood, obtained on day 0 of AZD1222 vaccination. This TCR derives from an adult in good health. The gene calls are TRBV30 and TRBJ1-1; D may be TRBD1 (6 bases). The CDR3: CAWSRQVGAEAFF. CDR3 in DNA: TGTGCCTGGAGCCGACAGGTAGGCGCTGAAGCTTTCTTT. The full variable domain, rest sourced from reference TRBV30 and TRBJ1-1, is SQTIHQWPATLVQPVGSPLSLECTVEGTSNPNLYWYRQAAGRGLQLLFYSVGIGQISSEVPQNLSASRPQDRQFILSSKKLLLSDSGFYLCAWSRQVGAEAFFGQGTRLTVV.